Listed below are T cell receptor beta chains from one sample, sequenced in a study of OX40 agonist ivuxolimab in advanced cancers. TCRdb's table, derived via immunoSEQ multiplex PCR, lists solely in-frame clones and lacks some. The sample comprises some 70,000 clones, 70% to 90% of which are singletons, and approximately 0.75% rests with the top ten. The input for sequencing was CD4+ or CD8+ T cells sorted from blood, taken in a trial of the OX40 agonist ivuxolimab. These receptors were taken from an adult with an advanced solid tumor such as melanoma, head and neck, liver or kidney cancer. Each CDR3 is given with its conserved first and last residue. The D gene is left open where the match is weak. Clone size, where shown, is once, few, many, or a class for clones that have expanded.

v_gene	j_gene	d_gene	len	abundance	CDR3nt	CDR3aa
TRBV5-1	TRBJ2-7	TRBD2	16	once	TGCGCCAGCAGTGTCGGCGGGAGGCAGGGGCTATCCGAGCAGTACTTC	CASSVGGRQGLSEQYF
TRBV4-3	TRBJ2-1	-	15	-	TGCGCCAGCAGCCCTGGGGGAGGCGTCAATGGTGAGCAGTTCTTC	CASSPGGGVNGEQFF
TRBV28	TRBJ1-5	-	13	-	TGTGCCAGCAGAGGACAGTTTAATCAGCCCCAGCATTTT	CASRGQFNQPQHF
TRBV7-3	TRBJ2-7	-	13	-	TGTGCCAGCAGCCGGGACGGAGGATACGAGCAGTACTTC	CASSRDGGYEQYF
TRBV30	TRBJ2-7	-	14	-	TGTGCCTGGAGTGTACGGGGGGCCCCCTACGAGCAGTACTTC	CAWSVRGAPYEQYF
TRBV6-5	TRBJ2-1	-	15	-	TGTGCCAGCAGTTACAGAGCAGGCTCCTACAATGAGCAGTTCTTC	CASSYRAGSYNEQFF
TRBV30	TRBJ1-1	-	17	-	TGTGCCTGGGAGAGATTCAGAAATCCAAACGAGAACACTGAAGCTTTCTTT	CAWERFRNPNENTEAFF
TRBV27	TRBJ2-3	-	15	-	TGTGCCAGCAGTTTAGGTCGGAAAGTCACAGATACGCAGTATTTT	CASSLGRKVTDTQYF
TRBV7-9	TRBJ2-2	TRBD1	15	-	TGTGCCAGCAGCCCGCGGGACAGGCCCACCGGGGAGCTGTTTTTT	CASSPRDRPTGELFF
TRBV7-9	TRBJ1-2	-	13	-	TGTGCCAGCAGCTCTGACAGTCCCTATGGCTACACCTTC	CASSSDSPYGYTF
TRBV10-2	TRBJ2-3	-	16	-	TGCGCCAGCAGTGAGTCGGCAGGGCTTAGCACAGATACGCAGTATTTT	CASSESAGLSTDTQYF
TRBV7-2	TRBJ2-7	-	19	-	TGTGCCAGCAGCTTAGAAGGGGTCCAGTGGGGATACAGCTCCTACGAGCAGTACTTC	CASSLEGVQWGYSSYEQYF
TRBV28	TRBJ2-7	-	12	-	TGTGCCAGCATCGGTAACACCTACGAGCAGTACTTC	CASIGNTYEQYF
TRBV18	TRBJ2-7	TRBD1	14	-	TGTGCCAGCTCATCGGACAGGGTGAGCTACGAGCAGTACTTC	CASSSDRVSYEQYF
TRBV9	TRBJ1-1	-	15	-	TGTGCCAGCAGCGAGGGGGGAGGAAGTGGGACTGAAGCTTTCTTT	CASSEGGGSGTEAFF
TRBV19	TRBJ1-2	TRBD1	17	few	TGTGCCAGTAGTACCACGGACAGGGGGAAGCTTAACTATGGCTACACCTTC	CASSTTDRGKLNYGYTF
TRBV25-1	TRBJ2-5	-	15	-	TGTGCCAGCAGTGAGTTAGCGGCCCCCGCAGAGACCCAGTACTTC	CASSELAAPAETQYF
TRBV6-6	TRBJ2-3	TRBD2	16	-	TGTGCCAGCAACTACCCGACTAGCGGGGGGACAGATACGCAGTATTTT	CASNYPTSGGTDTQYF
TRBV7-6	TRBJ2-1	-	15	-	TGTGCCAGCAGCTTAGCTGGGGGGTTTAGGAATGAGCAGTTCTTC	CASSLAGGFRNEQFF
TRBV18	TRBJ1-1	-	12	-	TGTGCCAGCTCACCGGCGAACACTGAAGCTTTCTTT	CASSPANTEAFF
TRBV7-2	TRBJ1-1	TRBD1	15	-	TGTGCCAGCAGCCTCACAGGGGGTCAGCGGACTGAAGCTTTCTTT	CASSLTGGQRTEAFF
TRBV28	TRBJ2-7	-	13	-	TGTGCCAGCAGTTTACCGTCGTCCTACGAGCAGTACTTC	CASSLPSSYEQYF
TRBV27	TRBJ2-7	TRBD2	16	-	TGTGCCAGCAGTTTACGATCAGCGGGGGGATCCTACGAGCAGTACTTC	CASSLRSAGGSYEQYF
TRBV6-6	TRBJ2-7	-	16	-	TGTGCCAGCAGTCCCCGTTCTGAGGGTGGGACCTACGAGCAGTACTTC	CASSPRSEGGTYEQYF
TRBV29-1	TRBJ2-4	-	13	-	TGCAGCGTTGCGACGGGAGCCAAAAACATTCAGTACTTC	CSVATGAKNIQYF
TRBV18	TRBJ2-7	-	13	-	TGTGCCAGCTCACCCCAGGGCGGCTACGAGCAGTACTTC	CASSPQGGYEQYF
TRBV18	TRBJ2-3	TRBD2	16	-	TGTGCCAGCTCACCCCAATCGGGGGGGGGCACAGATACGCAGTATTTT	CASSPQSGGGTDTQYF
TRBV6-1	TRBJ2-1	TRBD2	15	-	TGTGCCAGCAGTAGGACTAGCGGGATTTACAATGAGCAGTTCTTC	CASSRTSGIYNEQFF
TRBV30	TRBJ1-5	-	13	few	TGTGCCTGGAACCGAGGGAGCAATCAGCCCCAGCATTTT	CAWNRGSNQPQHF
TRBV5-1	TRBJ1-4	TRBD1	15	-	TGCGCCAGCAGCGGAGGGACAGGGAGCGGTGAAAAACTGTTTTTT	CASSGGTGSGEKLFF
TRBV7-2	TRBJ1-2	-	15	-	TGTGCCAGCAGCCCTACGTCGGCCGGGATTCGTGGCTACACCTTC	CASSPTSAGIRGYTF
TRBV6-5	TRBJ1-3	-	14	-	TGTGCCAGCATCCCGCGGGGTACGGGAAACACCATATATTTT	CASIPRGTGNTIYF
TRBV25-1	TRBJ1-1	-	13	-	TGTGCCAGCAGCCATTTCATGAACACTGAAGCTTTCTTT	CASSHFMNTEAFF
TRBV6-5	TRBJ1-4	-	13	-	TGTGCCAGTGGGACGGTTATTAATGAAAAACTGTTTTTT	CASGTVINEKLFF
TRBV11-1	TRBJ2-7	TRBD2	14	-	TGTGCCAGCAGCTTGGGAGGGCTCTCCTACGAGCAGTACTTC	CASSLGGLSYEQYF
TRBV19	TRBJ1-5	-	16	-	TGTGCCAGTAGTATAGTCGGAGCAGTAGACAATCAGCCCCAGCATTTT	CASSIVGAVDNQPQHF
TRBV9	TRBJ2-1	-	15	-	TGTGCCAGCAGCGTGACTGAAAGCTCCTACAATGAGCAGTTCTTC	CASSVTESSYNEQFF
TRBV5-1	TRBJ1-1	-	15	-	TGCGCCAGCAGCTTGGGGGCAGGTTCGTACACTGAAGCTTTCTTT	CASSLGAGSYTEAFF
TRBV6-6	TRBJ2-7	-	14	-	TGTGCCAGCAGTTACTCGCCCAGTCCCCACGAGCAGTACTTC	CASSYSPSPHEQYF
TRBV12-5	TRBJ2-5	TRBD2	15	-	TGTGCTAGTGGCCAAGCGGGGGGCCCCCAAGAGACCCAGTACTTC	CASGQAGGPQETQYF